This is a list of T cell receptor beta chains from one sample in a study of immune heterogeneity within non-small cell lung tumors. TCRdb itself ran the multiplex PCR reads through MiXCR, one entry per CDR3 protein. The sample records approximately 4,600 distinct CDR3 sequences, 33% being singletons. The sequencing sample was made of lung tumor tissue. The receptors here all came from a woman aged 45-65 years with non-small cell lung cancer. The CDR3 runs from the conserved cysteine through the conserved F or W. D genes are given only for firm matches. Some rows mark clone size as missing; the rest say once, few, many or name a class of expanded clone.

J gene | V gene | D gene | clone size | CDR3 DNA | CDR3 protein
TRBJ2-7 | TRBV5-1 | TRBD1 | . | TGCGCCAGCAGCTTGGCCAGGGGGCTCGAGCAGTACTTC | CASSLARGLEQYF
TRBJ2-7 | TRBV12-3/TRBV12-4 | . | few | TGTGACAGCAGTTTAGGCACACCCTACGAGCAGTACTTC | CDSSLGTPYEQYF
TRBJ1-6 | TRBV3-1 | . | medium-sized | TGTGCCAGCAGCCAATTTGGTAATTCACCCCTCCACTTT | CASSQFGNSPLHF
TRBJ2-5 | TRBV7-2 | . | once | TGTGCCAGCAGCGCGGGACTGGGGCTCGGTGAGACCCAGTACTTC | CASSAGLGLGETQYF
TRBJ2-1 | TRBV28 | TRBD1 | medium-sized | TGTGCCAGCAGCATCCGACAGGGGTTTAGTTCACCATACAATGAGCAGTTCTTC | CASSIRQGFSSPYNEQFF
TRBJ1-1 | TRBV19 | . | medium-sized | TGTGCCAGTAGTATAATCTCAGGAAACACTGAAGCTTTCTTT | CASSIISGNTEAFF
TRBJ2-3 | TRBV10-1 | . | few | TGCGCCAGCAATACACGGGCCCAAGCTACGCAGTATTTT | CASNTRAQATQYF
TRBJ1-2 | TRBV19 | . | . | TGTGCCAGTAGTCCTTGGACGGGCTTCTATGGCTACACCTTC | CASSPWTGFYGYTF
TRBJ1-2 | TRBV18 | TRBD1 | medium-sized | TGTGCCAGCTCACCGCGTGGAGGACAGGGGGAAAATGGCTACACCTTC | CASSPRGGQGENGYTF
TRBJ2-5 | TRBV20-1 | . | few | TGCAGTGCTAGAGGAACTATAGAGACCCAGTACTTC | CSARGTIETQYF
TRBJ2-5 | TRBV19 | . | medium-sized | TGTGCCAGTAGCCATGCGGAGACCCAGTACTTC | CASSHAETQYF
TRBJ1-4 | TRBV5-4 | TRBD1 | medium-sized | TGTGCCAGCAGCTCGAACAGGGGGTTGGATGAAAAACTGTTTTTT | CASSSNRGLDEKLFF
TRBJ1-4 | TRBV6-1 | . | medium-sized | TGTGCCAGCAGTATAAGGGACGGGAATGAAAAACTGTTTTTT | CASSIRDGNEKLFF
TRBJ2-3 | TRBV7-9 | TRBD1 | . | TGTGCCAGCAGCCGTGACAGGGGCGAAGATACGCAGTATTTT | CASSRDRGEDTQYF
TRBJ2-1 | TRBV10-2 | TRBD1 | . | TGCGCCAGCAGTGAGTCGAAGTACGGGACAGGGGTCTTAGATGAGCAGTTCTTC | CASSESKYGTGVLDEQFF
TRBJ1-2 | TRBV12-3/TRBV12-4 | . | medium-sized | TGTGCCAGCAGCCAAAATACGGGATCCTCCTATGGCTACACCTTC | CASSQNTGSSYGYTF
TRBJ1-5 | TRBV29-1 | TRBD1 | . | TGCAGCGTAAAGACAGGGGAAGGCAATCAGCCCCAGCATTTT | CSVKTGEGNQPQHF